Listed below are T cell receptor beta chains from one sample, sequenced in a study of T cells after posttransplantation cyclophosphamide. Some clones are missing from TCRdb's copy, which holds only in-frame ones; the method was immunoSEQ multiplex PCR. The sample counts 30,000 or so clones, none seen once; the ten largest own 4% to 5.5%. Input material: PBMCs. These TCRs come from a woman aged 25 to 39 in good health and a related stem cell transplant donor. Both conserved end residues are part of each CDR3. The D gene is left open where the match is weak. Not every row has a clone size; where given, it reads once, few, many or a size class.

>TRBJ1-2|TRBV4-3|TRBD1|many
TGCGCCAGCAGCCAAGTATTACAGGGGGCCTATGGCTACACCTTC
CASSQVLQGAYGYTF
>TRBJ1-2|TRBV27|NA|many
TGTGCCAGCAGTTTTCTCCCCTTAGGGGGTTCTAACTATGGCTACACCTTC
CASSFLPLGGSNYGYTF
>TRBJ2-3|TRBV24-1|TRBD1|NA
TGTGCCACCAGTGACGCACAGGGGCCGCGATCCACAGATACGCAGTATTTT
CATSDAQGPRSTDTQYF
>TRBJ1-1|TRBV11-3|NA|many
TGTGCCAGCAGCCCTACAGCGAACACTGAAGCTTTCTTT
CASSPTANTEAFF
>TRBJ2-6|TRBV12-3/TRBV12-4|NA|many
TGTGCCAGCAGTTTAAGGGGGAGCTCTGGGGCCAACGTCCTGACTTTC
CASSLRGSSGANVLTF
>TRBJ2-3|TRBV6-1|TRBD2|many
TGTGCCAGCAGCCCTAGCGGGGATCATACGCAGTATTTT
CASSPSGDHTQYF
>TRBJ2-3|TRBV19|TRBD2|many
TGTGCCAGTAGTATGACTAGCGGGTCCGGCACAGATACGCAGTATTTT
CASSMTSGSGTDTQYF
>TRBJ1-2|TRBV5-1|TRBD1|many
TGCGCCAGCAGCTTGGGTGGGGACAGGAGCTATGGCTACACCTTC
CASSLGGDRSYGYTF
>TRBJ1-5|TRBV9|TRBD1|NA
TGTGCCAGCAGCGTAGGGACAGGGGCGGGCCAGCCCCAGCATTTT
CASSVGTGAGQPQHF
>TRBJ1-4|TRBV5-1|TRBD1|many
TGCGCCAGCAGCGGAACCGGGACAGCAGATGAAAAACTGTTTTTT
CASSGTGTADEKLFF
>TRBJ1-5|TRBV18|TRBD1|many
TGTGCCAGCTCACCGCGGGACAGGGGGCCGTATCAGCCCCAGCATTTT
CASSPRDRGPYQPQHF
>TRBJ1-1|TRBV5-6|NA|many
TGTGCCAGCAGCTTGGGACTACAGGGTGATTACACTGAAGCTTTCTTT
CASSLGLQGDYTEAFF
>TRBJ1-1|TRBV7-2|NA|many
TGTGCCAGCAGCTTAGGACACCAGAACACTGAAGCTTTCTTT
CASSLGHQNTEAFF
>TRBJ2-7|TRBV12-3/TRBV12-4|NA|few
TGTGCCAGCAGTTTACCTTCTCTCCTCTCCTACGAGCAGTACTTC
CASSLPSLLSYEQYF
>TRBJ1-6|TRBV6-1|NA|many
TGTGCCAGCAGTGGGGGTGGGGGGACCCATAATTCACCCCTCCACTTT
CASSGGGGTHNSPLHF
>TRBJ2-7|TRBV19|TRBD1|many
TGTGCCAGTAGTATCGGGACAGGGCCCTACGAGCAGTACTTC
CASSIGTGPYEQYF
>TRBJ1-1|TRBV12-3/TRBV12-4|TRBD1|many
TGTGCCAGCAGTTTAATGGACAGGGGGACTGAAGCTTTCTTT
CASSLMDRGTEAFF
>TRBJ2-5|TRBV5-1|NA|many
TGCGCCAGCAGCTTGAGTTCGGTCTCGGTCCAGTACTTC
CASSLSSVSVQYF
>TRBJ1-2|TRBV10-1|NA|many
TGCGCCAGCAGTGAGTCCGGTAACTATGGCTACACCTTC
CASSESGNYGYTF
>TRBJ1-5|TRBV6-2/TRBV6-3|TRBD1|many
TGTGCCAGCAGTTACAGGCAGGGGGCTCGGCAGCCCCAGCATTTT
CASSYRQGARQPQHF
>TRBJ1-1|TRBV11-2|NA|many
TGTGCCAGCAGCTTAGTTGGGTCGGGGACTGAAGCTTTCTTT
CASSLVGSGTEAFF
>TRBJ1-1|TRBV6-5|NA|many
TGTGCCAGCAGTTCCCCGGGTCGAAGCACTGAAGCTTTCTTT
CASSSPGRSTEAFF
>TRBJ2-1|TRBV9|TRBD1|NA
TGTGCCAGCGGACCAATTGTAGGGGGCGTGTACAATGAGCAGTTCTTC
CASGPIVGGVYNEQFF
>TRBJ2-1|TRBV5-1|NA|many
TGCGCCAGCAGCTTTTCTAGAGATGAGCAGTTCTTC
CASSFSRDEQFF
>TRBJ1-6|TRBV6-6|TRBD1|many
TGTGCCAGCAGACCCCAGGGGGCGTATTCACCCCTCCACTTT
CASRPQGAYSPLHF
>TRBJ2-1|TRBV7-9|NA|many
TGTGCCAGCAGCTTAGAAGGCGTGACTAGATGGTTCTTC
CASSLEGVTRWFF
>TRBJ2-2|TRBV4-3|NA|NA
TGCGCCAGCAGCCAAGGGCGGGCGCAAGTAGGGGAGCTGTTTTTT
CASSQGRAQVGELFF
>TRBJ1-1|TRBV5-6|NA|many
TGTGCCAGCCGCCCGCGGGGTCTGGTGAACACTGAAGCTTTCTTT
CASRPRGLVNTEAFF
>TRBJ1-5|TRBV10-1|NA|many
TGCGCCAGCAGTGACCTTCCGGGGTATAATCAGCCCCAGCATTTT
CASSDLPGYNQPQHF
>TRBJ1-1|TRBV7-2|NA|many
TGTGCCAGCAGCCCGAGAGGTAGTAGGCGGATGAACACTGAAGCTTTCTTT
CASSPRGSRRMNTEAFF
>TRBJ1-3|TRBV12-3/TRBV12-4|TRBD1|many
TGTGCCAGCAGCCACCGAGGAGGGGGCCGTGGAAACACCATATATTTT
CASSHRGGGRGNTIYF
>TRBJ2-7|TRBV6-1|TRBD2|many
TGTGCCAGCAGAGCTAGCGGGGGGGCTTACGAGCAGTACTTC
CASRASGGAYEQYF
>TRBJ2-1|TRBV6-2/TRBV6-3|TRBD2|many
TGTGCCAGCACCCAGACTAGCGGGGGAGGTGGTGAGCAGTTCTTC
CASTQTSGGGGEQFF
>TRBJ1-1|TRBV28|NA|many
TGTGCCAGCAACCGGGGACTCAAAACTGAAGCTTTCTTT
CASNRGLKTEAFF
>TRBJ2-3|TRBV2|TRBD2|many
TGTGCCAGCAGATCCCCCAGCGGGGGGGCAGGAGATACGCAGTATTTT
CASRSPSGGAGDTQYF
>TRBJ1-2|TRBV7-9|NA|many
TGTGCCAGCAGCTCCCCGGGACATAGATATGGCTACACCTTC
CASSSPGHRYGYTF
>TRBJ1-2|TRBV12-3/TRBV12-4|NA|many
TGTGCCAGCAGTTTAAAGACAACATACTATGGCTACACCTTC
CASSLKTTYYGYTF
>TRBJ1-6|TRBV30|TRBD1|few
TGTGCCTGGAGACCTTTGAAAAAAACAGGGGAGGGTTCACCCCTCCACTTT
CAWRPLKKTGEGSPLHF
>TRBJ1-5|TRBV7-9|NA|many
TGTGCCAGCAGCTTAGTAACGGACAACGGCAATCAGCCCCAGCATTTT
CASSLVTDNGNQPQHF
>TRBJ2-7|TRBV4-1|TRBD2|many
TGCGCCAGCAGCCGCGCTAGCGGGGAAACCTACGAGCAGTACTTC
CASSRASGETYEQYF
>TRBJ1-5|TRBV7-8|TRBD1|few
TGTGCCAGCAGCTTATACCGGGACAGGCTCAATCAGCCCCAGCATTTT
CASSLYRDRLNQPQHF
>TRBJ2-3|TRBV7-9|TRBD2|many
TGTGCCAGCAGTCCAACTAGCGGGGGGGCAGATACGCAGTATTTT
CASSPTSGGADTQYF
>TRBJ1-1|TRBV6-2/TRBV6-3|NA|few
TGTGCCAGCAGTTTGAGGACTGAAGCTTTCTTT
CASSLRTEAFF
>TRBJ2-7|TRBV10-3|NA|many
TGTGCCATCAGTGACGGCAGGGGATCCCACGAGCAGTACTTC
CAISDGRGSHEQYF
>TRBJ2-7|TRBV12-3/TRBV12-4|TRBD1|many
TGTGCCAGCAGTTGGACAGGGAGCACCTACGAGCAGTACTTC
CASSWTGSTYEQYF
>TRBJ2-7|TRBV12-5|TRBD1|many
TGTGCTAGTGGAGGGACAGGATTATCCTACGAGCAGTACTTC
CASGGTGLSYEQYF
>TRBJ1-4|TRBV2|NA|many
TGTGCCAGCAGTGAAGCGTCGATCCGGAGGGCTGAAAAACTGTTTTTT
CASSEASIRRAEKLFF
>TRBJ2-7|TRBV7-9|TRBD2|many
TGTGCCAGCAGCGCACTAGCGGGGCAACACGAGCAGTACTTC
CASSALAGQHEQYF
>TRBJ2-1|TRBV9|NA|many
TGTGCCAGCAGCGTACAGGGGAGTCGCACCTACAATGAGCAGTTCTTC
CASSVQGSRTYNEQFF
>TRBJ2-7|TRBV7-2|NA|many
TGTGCCAGCAAGTTGGACAGTAGCTCCTACGAGCAGTACTTC
CASKLDSSSYEQYF
>TRBJ1-3|TRBV19|NA|many
TGTGCCAGTAGCGGGTTCTCTGGAAACACCATATATTTT
CASSGFSGNTIYF
>TRBJ1-3|TRBV7-9|NA|many
TGTGCCAGCAGCTTAGCAGGGGAAGACACCATATATTTT
CASSLAGEDTIYF
>TRBJ1-2|TRBV6-2/TRBV6-3|TRBD1|many
TGTGCCAGCAAAGTTCCGGGACAGTCTCTTTATAACTATGGCTACACCTTC
CASKVPGQSLYNYGYTF